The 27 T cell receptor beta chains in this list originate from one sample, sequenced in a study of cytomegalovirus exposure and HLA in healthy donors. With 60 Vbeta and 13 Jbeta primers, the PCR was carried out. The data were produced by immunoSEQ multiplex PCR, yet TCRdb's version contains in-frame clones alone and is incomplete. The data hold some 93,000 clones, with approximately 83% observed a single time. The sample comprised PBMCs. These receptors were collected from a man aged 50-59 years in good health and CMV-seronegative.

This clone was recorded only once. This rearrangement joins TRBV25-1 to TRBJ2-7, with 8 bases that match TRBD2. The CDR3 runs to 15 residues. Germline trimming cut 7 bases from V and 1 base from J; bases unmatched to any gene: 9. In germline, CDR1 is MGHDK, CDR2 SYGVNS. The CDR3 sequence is CASKPPGLGSYEQYF. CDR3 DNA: TGTGCCAGCAAACCACCGGGACTAGGTTCCTACGAGCAGTACTTC.

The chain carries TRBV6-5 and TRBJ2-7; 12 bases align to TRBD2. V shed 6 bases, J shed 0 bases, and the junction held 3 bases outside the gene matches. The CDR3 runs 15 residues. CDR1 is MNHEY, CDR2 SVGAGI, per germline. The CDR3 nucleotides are TGTGCCAGCAGCCTGACTAGCGGGAGCTCCTACGAGCAGTACTTC. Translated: CASSLTSGSSYEQYF.

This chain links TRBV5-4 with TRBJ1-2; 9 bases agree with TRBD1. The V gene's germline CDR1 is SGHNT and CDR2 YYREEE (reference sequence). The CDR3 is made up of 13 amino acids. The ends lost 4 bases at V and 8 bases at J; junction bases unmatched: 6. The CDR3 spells CASSPQGARGYTF. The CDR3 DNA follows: TGTGCCAGCAGCCCACAGGGGGCGCGCGGCTACACCTTC. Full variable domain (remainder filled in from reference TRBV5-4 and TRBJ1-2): ETGVTQSPTHLIKTRGQQVTLRCSSQSGHNTVSWYQQALGQGPQFIFQYYREEENGRGNFPPRFSGLQFPNYSSELNVNALELDDSALYLCASSPQGARGYTFGSGTRLTVV.

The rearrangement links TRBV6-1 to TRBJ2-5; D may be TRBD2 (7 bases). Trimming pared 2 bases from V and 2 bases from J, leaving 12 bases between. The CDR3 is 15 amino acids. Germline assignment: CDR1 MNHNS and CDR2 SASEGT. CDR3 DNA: TGTGCCAGCAGTGAAAAAGGGGGGGCTCAAGAGACCCAGTACTTC. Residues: CASSEKGGAQETQYF.

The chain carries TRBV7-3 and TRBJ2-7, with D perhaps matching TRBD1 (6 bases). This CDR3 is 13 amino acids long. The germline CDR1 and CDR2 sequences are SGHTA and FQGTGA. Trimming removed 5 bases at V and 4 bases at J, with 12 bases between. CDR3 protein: CASSLEGGYEQYF. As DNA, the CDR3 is TGTGCCAGCAGCCTCGAAGGGGGTTACGAGCAGTACTTC.

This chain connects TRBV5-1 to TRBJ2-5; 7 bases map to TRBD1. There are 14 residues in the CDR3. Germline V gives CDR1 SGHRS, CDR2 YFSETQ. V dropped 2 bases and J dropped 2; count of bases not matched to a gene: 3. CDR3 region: CASSFGQVQETQYF. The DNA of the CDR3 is TGCGCCAGCAGCTTTGGACAGGTACAAGAGACCCAGTACTTC.

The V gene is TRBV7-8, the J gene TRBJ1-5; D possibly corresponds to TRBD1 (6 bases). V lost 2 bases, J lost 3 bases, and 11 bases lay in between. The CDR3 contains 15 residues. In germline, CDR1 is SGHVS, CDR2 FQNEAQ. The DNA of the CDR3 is TGTGCCAGCAGCTTAAACAGGGCCCCCAATCAGCCCCAGCATTTT. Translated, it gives CASSLNRAPNQPQHF.

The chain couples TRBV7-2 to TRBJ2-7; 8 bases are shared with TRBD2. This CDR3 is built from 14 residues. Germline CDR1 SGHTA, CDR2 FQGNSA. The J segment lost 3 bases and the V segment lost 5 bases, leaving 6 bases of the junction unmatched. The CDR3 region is CASSRTSGNYEQYF. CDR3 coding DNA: TGTGCCAGCAGCCGCACTAGCGGAAACTACGAGCAGTACTTC.

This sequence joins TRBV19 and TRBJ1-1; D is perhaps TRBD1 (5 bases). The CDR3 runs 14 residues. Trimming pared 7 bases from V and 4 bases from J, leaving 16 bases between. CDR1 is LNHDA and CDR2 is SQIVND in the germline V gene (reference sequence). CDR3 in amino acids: CASTRVEGSTEAFF. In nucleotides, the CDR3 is TGTGCCAGTACCCGGGTGGAGGGGAGCACTGAAGCTTTCTTT.

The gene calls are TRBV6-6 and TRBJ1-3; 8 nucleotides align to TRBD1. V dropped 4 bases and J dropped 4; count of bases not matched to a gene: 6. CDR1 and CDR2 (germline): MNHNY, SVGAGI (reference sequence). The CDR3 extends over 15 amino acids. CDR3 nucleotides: TGTGCCAGCAGTTCTGAACAGGGGGGAGGAAACACCATATATTTT. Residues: CASSSEQGGGNTIYF.

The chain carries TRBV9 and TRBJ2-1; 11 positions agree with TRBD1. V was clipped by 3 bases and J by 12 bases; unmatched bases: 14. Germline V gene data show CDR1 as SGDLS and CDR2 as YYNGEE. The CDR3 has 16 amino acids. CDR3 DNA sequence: TGTGCCAGCAGCGACACCGGGACAGGGGGGCCGAAAGTGCAGTTCTTC. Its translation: CASSDTGTGGPKVQFF.

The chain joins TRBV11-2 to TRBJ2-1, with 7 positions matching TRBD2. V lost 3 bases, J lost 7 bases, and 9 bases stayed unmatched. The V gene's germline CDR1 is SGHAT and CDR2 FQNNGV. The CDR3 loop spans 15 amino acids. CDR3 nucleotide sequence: TGTGCCAGCAGCTTGACTGGAAGGGGAGGGAATGAGCAGTTCTTC. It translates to CASSLTGRGGNEQFF.

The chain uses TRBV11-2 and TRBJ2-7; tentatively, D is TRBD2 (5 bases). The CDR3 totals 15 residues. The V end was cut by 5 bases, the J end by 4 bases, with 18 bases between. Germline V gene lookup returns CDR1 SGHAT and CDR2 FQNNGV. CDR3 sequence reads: CASSKTSRSAYEQYF. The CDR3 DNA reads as TGTGCCAGCAGCAAAACGTCCCGTAGCGCGTACGAGCAGTACTTC.

CDR3 DNA sequence: TGTGCCAGCAGACGGTCAGGGGAGGAGACCCAGTACTTC. Residues: CASRRSGEETQYF. The chain carries TRBV7-9 and TRBJ2-5; D is perhaps TRBD1 (6 bases). V was pared by 6 bases and J by 5 bases, with 13 bases between. This CDR3 is built from 13 residues. Germline V gene data show CDR1 as SEHNR and CDR2 as FQNEAQ (reference sequence). The full variable domain, completed using reference TRBV7-9 and TRBJ2-5, is DTGVSQNPRHKITKRGQNVTFRCDPISEHNRLYWYRQTLGQGPEFLTYFQNEAQLEKSRLLSDRFSAERPKGSFSTLEIQRTEQGDSAMYLCASRRSGEETQYFGPGTRLLVL.

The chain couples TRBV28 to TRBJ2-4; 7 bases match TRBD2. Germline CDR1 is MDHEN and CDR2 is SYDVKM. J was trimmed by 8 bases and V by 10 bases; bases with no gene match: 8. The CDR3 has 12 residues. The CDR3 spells CATYPGGDIQYF. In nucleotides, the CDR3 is TGTGCCACATACCCGGGGGGAGACATTCAGTACTTC.

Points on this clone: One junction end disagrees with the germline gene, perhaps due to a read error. The CDR3, as DNA: TGTTCCAGCAGCTTAAATGCGTACGAGCAGTACTTC. As protein: CSSSLNAYEQYF. The chain combines TRBV7-9 with TRBJ2-7; D not resolved. The CDR3 extends over 12 amino acids. The germline CDR1 and CDR2 sequences are SEHNR and FQNEAQ (reference sequence).

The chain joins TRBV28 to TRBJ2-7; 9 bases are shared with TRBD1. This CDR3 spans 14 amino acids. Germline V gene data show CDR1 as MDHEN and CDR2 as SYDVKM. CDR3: CVSEMSGTGTEQYF. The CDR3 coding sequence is TGTGTTTCGGAGATGAGCGGGACAGGGACCGAGCAGTACTTC.

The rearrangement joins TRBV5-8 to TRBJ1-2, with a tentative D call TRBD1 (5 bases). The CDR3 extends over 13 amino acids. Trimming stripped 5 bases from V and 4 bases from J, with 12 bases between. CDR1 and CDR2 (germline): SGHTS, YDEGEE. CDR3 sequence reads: CASRLGGAYGYTF. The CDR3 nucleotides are TGTGCCAGCAGACTGGGAGGGGCCTATGGCTACACCTTC.

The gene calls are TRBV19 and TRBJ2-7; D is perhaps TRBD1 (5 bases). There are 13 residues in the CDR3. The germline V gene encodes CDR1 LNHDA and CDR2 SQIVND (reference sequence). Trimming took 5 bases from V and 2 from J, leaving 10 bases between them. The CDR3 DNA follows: TGTGCCAGTAGTGGGGCAGCGACCTACGAGCAGTACTTC. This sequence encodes CASSGAATYEQYF.

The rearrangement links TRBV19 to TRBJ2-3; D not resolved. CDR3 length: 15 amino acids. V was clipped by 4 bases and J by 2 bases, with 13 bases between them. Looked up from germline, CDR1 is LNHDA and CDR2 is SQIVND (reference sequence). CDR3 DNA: TGTGCCAGTAGTAGCCGACACGGCTACACAGATACGCAGTATTTT. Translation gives CASSSRHGYTDTQYF.

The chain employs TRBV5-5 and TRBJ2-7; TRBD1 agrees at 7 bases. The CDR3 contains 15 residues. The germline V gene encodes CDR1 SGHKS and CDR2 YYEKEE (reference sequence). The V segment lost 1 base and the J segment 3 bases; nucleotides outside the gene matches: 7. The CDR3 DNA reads TGTGCCAGCAGCTTGTTCGGCCAGGGGGACTACGAGCAGTACTTC. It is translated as CASSLFGQGDYEQYF.

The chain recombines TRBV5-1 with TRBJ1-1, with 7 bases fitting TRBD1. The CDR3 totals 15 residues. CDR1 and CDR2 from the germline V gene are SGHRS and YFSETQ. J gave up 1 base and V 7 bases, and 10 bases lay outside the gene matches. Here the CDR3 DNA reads TGCGCCAGCCCCGACCGGTCAGGGGGGAACACTGAAGCTTTCTTT. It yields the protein CASPDRSGGNTEAFF.

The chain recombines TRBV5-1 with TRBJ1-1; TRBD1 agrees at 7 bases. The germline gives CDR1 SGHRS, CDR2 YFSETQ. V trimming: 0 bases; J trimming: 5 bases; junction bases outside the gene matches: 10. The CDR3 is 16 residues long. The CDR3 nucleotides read TGCGCCAGCAGCTTGGGACAGGGAAATTTGCGGACTGAAGCTTTCTTT. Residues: CASSLGQGNLRTEAFF.

DNA for the CDR3: TGTGCCAGTAGTCCCGGGGGGGACAGTCCCTATTATCGACCAGATACGCAGTATTTT. Translating it yields CASSPGGDSPYYRPDTQYF. The chain joins TRBV19 to TRBJ2-3; a possible D gene is TRBD2 (8 bases). Germline V gives CDR1 LNHDA, CDR2 SQIVND (reference sequence). V lost 5 bases, J lost 4 bases, and 28 bases lay in between. This CDR3 spans 19 amino acids.

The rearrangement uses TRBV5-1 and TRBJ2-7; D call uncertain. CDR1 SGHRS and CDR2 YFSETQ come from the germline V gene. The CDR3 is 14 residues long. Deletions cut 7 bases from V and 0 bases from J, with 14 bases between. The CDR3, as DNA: TGCGCCAGCCTAATAGAAGTTCCCTCCTACGAGCAGTACTTC. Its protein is CASLIEVPSYEQYF.

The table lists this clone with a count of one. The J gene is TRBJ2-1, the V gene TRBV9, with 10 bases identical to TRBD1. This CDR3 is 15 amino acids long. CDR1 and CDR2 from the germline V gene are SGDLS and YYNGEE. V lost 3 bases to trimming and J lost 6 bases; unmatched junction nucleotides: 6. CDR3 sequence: CASSASGTGANEQFF. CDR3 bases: TGTGCCAGCAGCGCCTCGGGGACAGGGGCCAATGAGCAGTTCTTC.

This CDR3 is CASSKSLTGPRGIIWYTEAFF. CDR3 bases: TGTGCCAGCAGCAAAAGCCTTACAGGTCCAAGGGGGATCATCTGGTACACTGAAGCTTTCTTT. The rearrangement links TRBV21-1 to TRBJ1-1; the D segment call TRBD1 is taken from the table without a DNA check. TRBV21-1 is a listed pseudogene. The CDR3 loop spans 21 amino acids.